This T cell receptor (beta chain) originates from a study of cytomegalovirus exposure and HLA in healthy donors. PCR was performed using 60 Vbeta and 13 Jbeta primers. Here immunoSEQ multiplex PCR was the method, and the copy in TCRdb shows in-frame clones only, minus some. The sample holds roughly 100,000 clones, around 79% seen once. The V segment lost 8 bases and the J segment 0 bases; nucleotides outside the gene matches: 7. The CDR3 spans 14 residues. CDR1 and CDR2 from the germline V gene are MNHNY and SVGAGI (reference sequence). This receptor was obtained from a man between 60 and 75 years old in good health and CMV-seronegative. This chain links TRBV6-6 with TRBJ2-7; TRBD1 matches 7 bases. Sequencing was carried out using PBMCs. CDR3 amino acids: CASRSGGSSYEQYF. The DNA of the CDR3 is TGTGCCAGCCGTTCAGGGGGAAGCTCCTACGAGCAGTACTTC.